These T cell receptor beta chains were read from a single sample in a study of cytomegalovirus exposure and HLA in healthy donors. The table came from immunoSEQ multiplex PCR; TCRdb's copy has only in-frame clones and leaves some out. The repertoire holds some 250,000 clones, with about 81% as singletons. Sequencing was carried out using PBMCs. These receptor sequences come from a woman between 35 and 50 years old in good health and CMV-seropositive. Both conserved end residues are part of each CDR3. The order of the fields is D gene, J gene, clone size, V gene, CDR3 protein, CDR3 DNA. The D gene is left open where the match is weak. Rows may omit the clone size; those that give it use once, few, many or a size class.

-	TRBJ1-1	-	TRBV7-3	CASSPRGGNTEAFF	TGTGCCAGCAGCCCACGGGGGGGGAACACTGAAGCTTTCTTT
-	TRBJ1-6	-	TRBV19	CASSVVGSSPLHF	TGTGCCAGTAGTGTGGTTGGGAGTTCACCCCTCCACTTT
-	TRBJ2-7	-	TRBV27	CASSPRTASSYEQYF	TGTGCCAGCAGTCCTAGGACAGCTTCATCCTACGAGCAGTACTTC
TRBD2	TRBJ2-5	-	TRBV7-9	CASSRRGGLETQYF	TGTGCCAGCAGCAGGCGGGGGGGCCTTGAGACCCAGTACTTC
TRBD1	TRBJ1-5	few	TRBV5-5	CASSRTGGVQPQHF	TGTGCCAGCAGCCGTACAGGGGGCGTTCAGCCCCAGCATTTT
-	TRBJ1-1	-	TRBV30	CAWTPSGREAFF	TGTGCCTGGACGCCCTCCGGGAGGGAAGCTTTCTTT
-	TRBJ1-3	-	TRBV9	CASSLSAGDAGNTIYF	TGTGCCAGCAGCCTGTCGGCAGGGGATGCTGGAAACACCATATATTTT
-	TRBJ1-3	-	TRBV19	CASSIVGTRNSGNTIYF	TGTGCCAGTAGTATAGTAGGGACAAGGAACTCTGGAAACACCATATATTTT
-	TRBJ2-7	-	TRBV7-9	CASSLGQRGYEQYF	TGTGCCAGCAGCTTAGGTCAGCGCGGGTACGAGCAGTACTTC
-	TRBJ2-3	-	TRBV4-2	CASSQRTFTDTQYF	TGTGCCAGCAGCCAACGTACTTTCACAGATACGCAGTATTTT
-	TRBJ1-1	-	TRBV5-1	CASSSTPGQSNTEAFF	TGCGCCAGCAGCTCAACGCCAGGTCAATCAAACACTGAAGCTTTCTTT
-	TRBJ1-2	-	TRBV30	CAWTQNYGYTF	TGTGCCTGGACACAGAACTATGGCTACACCTTC
-	TRBJ2-2	-	TRBV29-1	CSVLRVPGTGELFF	TGCAGCGTCCTCAGGGTTCCGGGCACCGGGGAGCTGTTTTTT
-	TRBJ1-2	-	TRBV21-1	CASSKGEPGYTF	TGTGCCAGCAGCAAAGGAGAGCCTGGCTACACCTTC
-	TRBJ2-3	-	TRBV7-7	CASSLGTRADTQYF	TGTGCTAGCAGCTTAGGGACACGAGCAGATACGCAGTATTTT
-	TRBJ2-1	-	TRBV7-3	CASSLSGAGYNEQFF	TGTGCCAGCAGCTTAAGCGGGGCGGGTTACAATGAGCAGTTCTTC
TRBD2	TRBJ2-3	-	TRBV7-3	CASSLGLATDTQYF	TGTGCCAGCAGCTTGGGACTAGCCACAGATACGCAGTATTTT
-	TRBJ2-1	-	TRBV27	CASSLATYNEQFF	TGTGCCAGCAGTTTAGCTACCTACAATGAGCAGTTCTTC
-	TRBJ1-2	-	TRBV10-3	CAISASKGADGYTF	TGTGCCATCAGTGCTTCGAAAGGGGCAGATGGCTACACCTTC
-	TRBJ2-5	-	TRBV12-5	CASGLRAPGTETQYF	TGTGCTAGTGGTTTGCGGGCCCCGGGAACAGAGACCCAGTACTTC
-	TRBJ2-7	-	TRBV18	CASSLGGLAGYEQYF	TGTGCCAGCTCACTAGGAGGACTGGCAGGCTACGAGCAGTACTTC
-	TRBJ2-1	-	TRBV12-5	CASGSLLSSYNEQFF	TGTGCTAGTGGTTCTCTTCTGAGCTCCTACAATGAGCAGTTCTTC
TRBD1	TRBJ2-1	-	TRBV9	CASSVDPTGPRSKQFF	TGTGCCAGCAGCGTAGACCCGACAGGGCCCCGTTCGAAGCAGTTCTTC
TRBD2	TRBJ2-3	-	TRBV2	CASLAAPGYTDTQYF	TGTGCCAGCCTAGCGGCCCCAGGGTATACAGATACGCAGTATTTT